The 7 T cell receptor beta chains reported below all come from one sample, sequenced in a study of shared clonotypes between healthy human individuals. Profiled with immunoSEQ multiplex PCR; TCRdb holds only in-frame clones, not every one. There are approximately 2.5 million clones in the sample; 90% to 95% occur only once, and 0.13% to 0.15% lies in the top ten. Sequenced: naive CD4+ T cells sorted from blood. As to subset: CD45RA+ positively selected. These receptors came from a man between 18 and 29 years old in good health.

Comments on this clone: Other DNA sequences in the same sample also yield this CDR3. The genes are TRBV6-1 and TRBJ1-6, with D tentatively TRBD1 (6 bases). This CDR3 has 13 residues. Germline V gene data show CDR1 as MNHNS and CDR2 as SASEGT. Trimming cost V 6 bases and J 5 bases, with 8 bases left between them. The CDR3 DNA sequence: TGTGCCAGCAGACGGACAGATAATTCACCCCTCCACTTT. Translating it yields CASRRTDNSPLHF.

With regard to this clone: Within the sample, other DNA sequences also encode this same CDR3. This CDR3 is CASSLGTGGLTEAFF. The CDR3 region has the DNA TGCGCCAGCAGCTTGGGGACAGGGGGCCTCACTGAAGCTTTCTTT. The gene calls are TRBV5-1 and TRBJ1-1, with 11 bases matching TRBD1. V lost 0 bases to trimming and J lost 4 bases; unmatched junction nucleotides: 2. There are 15 residues in the CDR3. CDR1 is SGHRS and CDR2 is YFSETQ in the germline V gene.

The V call is TRBV6-5, the J call TRBJ2-1; D is possibly TRBD2 (5 bases). The CDR3 runs 15 residues. The V end lost 2 bases, the J end lost 3 bases, and 11 bases lay between the germline ends. CDR1 MNHEY and CDR2 SVGAGI come from the germline V gene. The CDR3: CASSYRTPLYNEQFF. The DNA of the CDR3 is TGTGCCAGCAGTTACCGGACTCCCCTCTACAATGAGCAGTTCTTC.

V and J are TRBV7-3 and TRBJ2-2, with 15 bases matching TRBD2. This CDR3 contains 17 residues. CDR1 SGHTA and CDR2 FQGTGA come from the germline V gene. V lost 5 bases to trimming and J lost 5 bases; unmatched junction nucleotides: 6. This chain's CDR3 is CASSPGLAGGRTGELFF. CDR3 in DNA: TGTGCCAGCAGCCCGGGACTAGCGGGGGGCCGGACCGGGGAGCTGTTTTTT.

About this clone itself: Within the sample, other DNA sequences also encode this same CDR3. V usage is TRBV5-1 and J usage is TRBJ1-5; no definite D call. The CDR3 runs 14 residues. V lost 0 bases and J 1 base, leaving 5 bases between the germline ends. Germline values: CDR1 SGHRS, CDR2 YFSETQ. CDR3 loop: CASSLGGSNQPQHF. In DNA, the CDR3 is TGCGCCAGCAGCTTGGGGGGAAGCAATCAGCCCCAGCATTTT.

This chain links TRBV5-6 with TRBJ2-1; TRBD1 matches at 7 bases. The length of the CDR3 is 16 residues. V was clipped by 1 base and J by 5 bases; unmatched bases: 9. CDR1 is SGHDT, CDR2 YYEEEE, per germline. The CDR3 DNA reads as TGTGCCAGCAGCTTGATTTGGCAGGGGGTCGACAATGAGCAGTTCTTC. Its protein is CASSLIWQGVDNEQFF.

V gene TRBV7-2 combines with J gene TRBJ1-2; D unclear. This CDR3 is built from 13 residues. Germline CDR1 reads SGHTA; CDR2 reads FQGNSA. Between the trimmed V and J ends, which lost 5 bases and 1 base, there was a span of 8 bases. The CDR3: CASSVDNNYGYTF. For the CDR3, the DNA is TGTGCCAGCAGCGTAGACAATAACTATGGCTACACCTTC.